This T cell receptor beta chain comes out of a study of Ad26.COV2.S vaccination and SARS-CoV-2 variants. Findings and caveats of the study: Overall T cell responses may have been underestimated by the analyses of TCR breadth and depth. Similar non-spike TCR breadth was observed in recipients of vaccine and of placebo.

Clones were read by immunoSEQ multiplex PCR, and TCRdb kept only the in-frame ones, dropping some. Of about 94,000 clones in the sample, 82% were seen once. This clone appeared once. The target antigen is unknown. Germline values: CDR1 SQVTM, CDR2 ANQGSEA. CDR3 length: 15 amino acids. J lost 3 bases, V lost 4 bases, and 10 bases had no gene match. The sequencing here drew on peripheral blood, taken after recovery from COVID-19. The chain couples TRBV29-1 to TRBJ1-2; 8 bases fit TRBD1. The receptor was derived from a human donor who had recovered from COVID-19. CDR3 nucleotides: TGCAGCGTTGGGGAGGACAGGGCGTATGACTATGGCTACACCTTC. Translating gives CSVGEDRAYDYGYTF.